This T cell receptor (beta chain) was sequenced for a study of CD8 T cells in Susac syndrome. This CDR3 comprises 17 residues. V shed 0 bases and J shed 7 bases, with 22 bases lying between them. Germline V gene data show CDR1 as MNHEY and CDR2 as SMNVEV (reference sequence). A quantity of 0.5 to 1 ug RNA underwent reverse transcription using random hexamers. TCRdb ran MiXCR on the immunoSEQ multiplex PCR reads and lists one entry per CDR3 protein. This table holds about 400,000 distinct CDR3 sequences, approximately 85% found once. Source material: CD8+ T cells from PBMCs. The rearrangement joins TRBV27 to TRBJ2-7; D is ambiguous. This TCR was recovered from a human donor with multiple sclerosis. The CDR3 DNA is TGTGCCAGCAGTTTATCGGGTGGCCCTCTTCGTGCGACGGAGCAGTACTTC. Its translation is CASSLSGGPLRATEQYF.